The rows below give T cell receptor beta chains drawn from one sample of a study of T-cell memory formation after mild COVID-19. MiXCR, run by TCRdb on the 5' RACE reads, gives a single entry per CDR3 protein. The repertoire has some 40,000 distinct CDR3 sequences, about 6.1% of them found once; the top ten carry 0.8% to 1%. The sequenced sample was PBMCs or a T cell subset sorted from them (not recorded which). These receptors were collected from an adult who had mild COVID-19 (a few samples of this study predate the infection). Cell type and time point are not known. The CDR3 runs from the conserved cysteine through the conserved F or W. The order of the fields is V gene, D gene, clone size, J gene, CDR3 DNA, CDR3 protein. D genes are given only for firm matches. Not every row has a clone size; where given, it reads once, few, many or a size class.

v_call: TRBV7-3; d_call: .; clone_size: many; j_call: TRBJ2-1; cdr3_nt: TGTGCCAGCAGCTTAAGTCCGAGGGAGCAGTTCTTC; cdr3_aa: CASSLSPREQFF
v_call: TRBV20-1; d_call: .; clone_size: few; j_call: TRBJ2-1; cdr3_nt: TGCAGTGCTAGAGACAGGGGTGGCAATGAGCAGTTCTTC; cdr3_aa: CSARDRGGNEQFF
v_call: TRBV5-1; d_call: .; clone_size: many; j_call: TRBJ2-6; cdr3_nt: TGCGCCAGCACGTTTCTTGGGGCCAACGTCCTGACTTTC; cdr3_aa: CASTFLGANVLTF
v_call: TRBV9; d_call: .; clone_size: few; j_call: TRBJ2-2; cdr3_nt: TGTGCCAGCAGCGTAGGTTGGGGTCTTAAATCCGGGGAGCTGTTTTTT; cdr3_aa: CASSVGWGLKSGELFF
v_call: TRBV12-3/TRBV12-4; d_call: .; clone_size: many; j_call: TRBJ1-2; cdr3_nt: TGTGCCAGCAGTTTAGCAGGGAACTATGGCTACACCTTC; cdr3_aa: CASSLAGNYGYTF
v_call: TRBV15; d_call: .; clone_size: many; j_call: TRBJ2-3; cdr3_nt: TGTGCCACCAGCGCAAACCGGGCTAGCACAGATACGCAGTATTTT; cdr3_aa: CATSANRASTDTQYF
v_call: TRBV12-3/TRBV12-4; d_call: .; clone_size: few; j_call: TRBJ1-4; cdr3_nt: TGTGCCAGCTCATTTCCTAATGAAAAACTGTTTTTT; cdr3_aa: CASSFPNEKLFF
v_call: TRBV11-1; d_call: TRBD1; clone_size: many; j_call: TRBJ2-7; cdr3_nt: TGTGCCAGCAGCGCAGGACAGGGGTCCTCCTACGAGCAGTACTTC; cdr3_aa: CASSAGQGSSYEQYF
v_call: TRBV6-4; d_call: TRBD1; clone_size: few; j_call: TRBJ2-7; cdr3_nt: TGTGCCAGCAGTGATCCTCCTGGGACAGGCTACGAGCAGTACTTC; cdr3_aa: CASSDPPGTGYEQYF
v_call: TRBV18; d_call: .; clone_size: .; j_call: TRBJ1-1; cdr3_nt: TGTGCCAGCTCACCATCACAGAACACTGAAGCTTTCTTT; cdr3_aa: CASSPSQNTEAFF